One sample yielded the 30 T cell receptor beta chains listed below, sequenced in a study of T cell responses to AZD1222 COVID-19 vaccine. The data were produced by immunoSEQ multiplex PCR, yet TCRdb's version contains in-frame clones alone and is incomplete. The data contain approximately 77,000 clones, more than 85% of them seen just once; the ten biggest clones take up around 4.5%. Sequencing used peripheral blood, obtained 28 days after the second AZD1222 dose. These TCRs come from an adult who received the AZD1222 COVID-19 vaccine.

The rearrangement uses TRBV27 and TRBJ1-2; possible D gene TRBD1, 6 bases. CDR1 is MNHEY, CDR2 SMNVEV, per germline (reference sequence). Between the trimmed V and J ends, which lost 10 bases and 5 bases, there was a span of 11 bases. The CDR3 sequence is 11 residues long. CDR3 protein: CATPGVYGYTF. DNA for the CDR3: TGTGCCACACCAGGGGTATATGGCTACACCTTC.

The J gene is TRBJ2-3, the V gene TRBV19; 8 positions match TRBD2. V dropped 3 bases and J dropped 0; count of bases not matched to a gene: 5. The CDR3 is 16 amino acids. Germline values: CDR1 LNHDA, CDR2 SQIVND (reference sequence). The CDR3 bases are TGTGCCAGTAGTATTAGCGGGGACCTTAGCACAGATACGCAGTATTTT. This sequence encodes CASSISGDLSTDTQYF.

V and J are TRBV24-1 and TRBJ2-7, with 7 bases matching TRBD2. From germline, CDR1 is KGHDR and CDR2 SFDVKD. The CDR3 loop spans 13 amino acids. With V trimmed by 9 bases and J by 0 bases, 4 bases remained unmatched. The CDR3 coding sequence is TGTGCCACCCGACTAGCCCCCTCCTACGAGCAGTACTTC. As protein: CATRLAPSYEQYF.

This chain joins TRBV5-1 and TRBJ2-7, with 7 bases identical to TRBD1. Germline V lookup: CDR1 SGHRS, CDR2 YFSETQ. Trimming at V came to 4 bases and at J to 0 bases, leaving 7 bases not matched to a gene. The CDR3 totals 15 residues. Here the CDR3 DNA reads TGCGCCAGCAGCGCGGTACAGGGGTTCTCCTACGAGCAGTACTTC. Protein product: CASSAVQGFSYEQYF.

The chain combines TRBV28 with TRBJ2-7, with 7 bases fitting TRBD1. The CDR3 loop spans 16 amino acids. The V gene's germline CDR1 is MDHEN and CDR2 SYDVKM. V trimming: 3 bases; J trimming: 4 bases; junction bases outside the gene matches: 12. The CDR3 nucleotides read TGTGCCAGCAGTTTTATCCGGGTAGGGGGCGATTACGAGCAGTACTTC. Protein product: CASSFIRVGGDYEQYF.

The chain recombines TRBV3-1 (or the pseudogene TRBV3-2) with TRBJ2-1, with 11 bases that match TRBD2. CDR1 is LGHDT and CDR2 is YNNKEL in the germline V gene (reference sequence). The CDR3 length is 16 residues. The V segment lost 0 bases and the J segment 7 bases; nucleotides outside the gene matches: 5. The CDR3 bases are TGTGCCAGCAGCCAAGAGCGAATAGCGGGAGGGAATGAGCAGTTCTTC. Translated: CASSQERIAGGNEQFF.

The chain employs TRBV2 and TRBJ2-7; 9 nucleotides align to TRBD2. Per germline, CDR1 SNHLY and CDR2 FYNNEI. The CDR3 covers 15 residues. V gave up 7 bases and J gave up 5 bases; unmatched junction bases: 12. The CDR3 sequence is CASKKDPGLADEQYF. CDR3 DNA: TGTGCCAGCAAAAAAGACCCGGGACTAGCCGACGAGCAGTACTTC. Full variable domain (missing parts from reference TRBV2 and TRBJ2-7): EPEVTQTPSHQVTQMGQEVILRCVPISNHLYFYWYRQILGQKVEFLVSFYNNEISEKSEIFDDQFSVERPDGSNFTLKIRSTKLEDSAMYFCASKKDPGLADEQYFGPGTRLTVT.

The genes are TRBV6-4 and TRBJ2-7, with D perhaps TRBD2 (6 bases). V was clipped by 7 bases and J by 2 bases, with 15 bases between them. Germline V gene data show CDR1 as MRHNA and CDR2 as SNTAGT. The CDR3 is 14 residues long. In DNA, the CDR3 is TGTGCCAGCATGAGGCGGGACTCTCCCTACGAGCAGTACTTC. The encoded protein is CASMRRDSPYEQYF.

CDR3 in DNA: TGTGCCAGCAGCCAGGTCAGACTTTTTTCCGGGGAGCTGTTTTTT. Its translation: CASSQVRLFSGELFF. The rearrangement uses TRBV21-1 and TRBJ2-2. TRBV21-1 is given as a pseudogene. The CDR3 sequence is 15 residues long.

The J gene is TRBJ1-6, the V gene TRBV27; D gene ambiguous. V was cut by 4 bases and J by 6 bases, with 10 bases left in between. Germline values: CDR1 MNHEY, CDR2 SMNVEV (reference sequence). The CDR3 is 14 amino acids. The CDR3 coding sequence is TGTGCCAGCAGTTGGTCGCAGCTTAATTCACCCCTCCACTTT. It specifies CASSWSQLNSPLHF.

The V and J genes are TRBV5-1 and TRBJ1-6; TRBD1 aligns across 8 bases. CDR3 length: 14 amino acids. J was trimmed by 7 bases and V by 6 bases; bases with no gene match: 6. From germline, CDR1 is SGHRS and CDR2 YFSETQ. The DNA for the CDR3 is TGCGCCAGCACGTGGGACAGGACCAATTCACCCCTCCACTTT. It yields the protein CASTWDRTNSPLHF.

The chain is built from TRBV7-2 and TRBJ1-6, with D possibly matching TRBD1 (6 bases). The CDR3 contains 15 residues. From germline, CDR1 is SGHTA and CDR2 FQGNSA. V gave up 7 bases and J gave up 4 bases, with 14 bases separating them. As DNA, the CDR3 is TGTGCCAGCAAAGAGGGGGGACCTTATAATTCACCCCTCCACTTT. Translation gives CASKEGGPYNSPLHF.

V gene TRBV5-8 combines with J gene TRBJ1-2, with a weak D call TRBD1 (5 bases). The CDR3 has 13 amino acids. Germline V CDR1 and CDR2: SGHTS, YDEGEE. The V end lost 4 bases, the J end lost 5 bases, and 12 bases lay between the germline ends. The CDR3 is CASSAQGRYGYTF. CDR3 bases: TGTGCCAGCAGCGCCCAGGGACGGTATGGCTACACCTTC.

The chain employs TRBV6-5 and TRBJ1-5, with D possibly matching TRBD1 (6 bases). The CDR3 covers 16 residues. The V and J ends lost 0 bases and 2 bases respectively, with 11 bases between them. Germline V gives CDR1 MNHEY, CDR2 SVGAGI. CDR3 sequence: CASSYSGRGGNQPQHF. Written as DNA, the CDR3 is TGTGCCAGCAGTTACTCGGGCAGGGGTGGCAATCAGCCCCAGCATTTT.

The chain uses TRBV9 and TRBJ2-5, with D perhaps being TRBD1 or TRBD2 (6 bases each). V was cut by 0 bases and J by 5 bases, with 14 bases left in between. The CDR3 runs to 15 residues. CDR1 is SGDLS and CDR2 is YYNGEE in the germline V gene. The CDR3 DNA sequence: TGTGCCAGCAGCGTAGACCCGACTAGGGGGGAGACCCAGTACTTC. Translation: CASSVDPTRGETQYF.

This clone has only one observation. The chain recombines TRBV15 with TRBJ1-5; maybe TRBD1 (6 bases). This CDR3 region has 14 residues. The germline V gene has CDR1 LNHNV and CDR2 YYDKDF (reference sequence). Deletions cut 3 bases from V and 7 bases from J, with 13 bases between. The DNA for the CDR3 is TGTGCCACCAGCAGCCTGACAGGTCAACAGCCCCAGCATTTT. The encoded protein is CATSSLTGQQPQHF.

The rearrangement joins TRBV5-8 to TRBJ2-3, with 7 bases fitting TRBD1. Germline CDR1 SGHTS, CDR2 YDEGEE. V lost 0 bases to trimming and J lost 2 bases; unmatched junction nucleotides: 3. CDR3 size: 15 residues. The CDR3 DNA is TGTGCCAGCAGCTTGGTGGGGACAGACACAGATACGCAGTATTTT. It is translated as CASSLVGTDTDTQYF.

CDR3 nucleotides: TGTGCCAGTAGTACAGGGAGCTCCTACAATGAGCAGTTCTTC. It codes for CASSTGSSYNEQFF. The V call is TRBV19, the J call TRBJ2-1; D may correspond to TRBD1 or TRBD2 (5 bases each). Per germline, CDR1 LNHDA and CDR2 SQIVND (reference sequence). This CDR3 has 14 residues. V lost 4 bases and J lost 0, with 7 bases in between.

The gene calls are TRBV11-2 and TRBJ1-2; no definite D call. The CDR3 runs 16 residues. Germline CDR1 SGHAT, CDR2 FQNNGV. V gave up 6 bases and J gave up 5 bases, with 22 bases separating them. CDR3 nucleotide sequence: TGTGCCAGCAGGGAACCAAGAGTCGACGCCAGATATGGCTACACCTTC. It translates to CASREPRVDARYGYTF.

V gene TRBV27 combines with J gene TRBJ1-1; D not resolved. V lost 5 bases and J 1 base, leaving 11 bases between the germline ends. The CDR3 contains 14 residues. CDR1 MNHEY and CDR2 SMNVEV come from the germline V gene (reference sequence). The CDR3 coding sequence is TGTGCCAGCAGTACGACACTTCCGAACACTGAAGCTTTCTTT. It specifies CASSTTLPNTEAFF.

This sequence joins TRBV5-4 and TRBJ1-1, with TRBD1 as a possible D gene (5 bases). V shed 0 bases and J shed 10 bases, with 16 bases lying between them. This CDR3 comprises 14 residues. Germline V gives CDR1 SGHNT, CDR2 YYREEE (reference sequence). The CDR3 DNA sequence: TGTGCCAGCAGCTTGGGTGGAAGCGGTGGGGGAGCTTTCTTT. It is translated as CASSLGGSGGGAFF.

In its sample, this clone was seen once. The chain joins TRBV19 to TRBJ2-1; possibly TRBD2 for D (5 bases). The CDR3 contains 13 residues. Germline V gives CDR1 LNHDA, CDR2 SQIVND (reference sequence). Trimming stripped 3 bases from V and 4 bases from J, with 7 bases between. CDR3 amino acids: CASSIGNYNEQFF. CDR3 in DNA: TGTGCCAGTAGTATCGGGAATTACAATGAGCAGTTCTTC.

The chain links TRBV5-6 to TRBJ1-6; D might be TRBD1 (5 bases). Trimming removed 0 bases from V and 9 bases from J, with 13 bases in between. This CDR3 is 15 amino acids long. Germline assignment: CDR1 SGHDT and CDR2 YYEEEE. In DNA, the CDR3 is TGTGCCAGCAGCTTGGGGGGCGGGGAGATTTCACCCCTCCACTTT. Translation gives CASSLGGGEISPLHF.

The chain joins TRBV5-1 to TRBJ2-7, with TRBD2 identical over 10 bases. The CDR3 length is 18 residues. V lost 4 bases and J lost 5; bases outside the gene matches: 18. Germline-derived CDR1 and CDR2 are SGHRS and YFSETQ. This CDR3 reads CASSRTLAGAGVRNEQYF. The DNA for the CDR3 is TGCGCCAGCAGCCGCACTCTAGCGGGAGCGGGAGTTCGGAACGAGCAGTACTTC.

This clone was detected only once. The genes are TRBV5-4 and TRBJ2-7; D is possibly TRBD1 (6 bases). This CDR3 is built from 14 residues. The germline V gene has CDR1 SGHNT and CDR2 YYREEE (reference sequence). V was clipped by 9 bases and J by 2 bases, with 18 bases between them. CDR3 region: CATSQGKNPYEQYF. The DNA for the CDR3 is TGTGCCACCTCACAGGGAAAAAACCCCTACGAGCAGTACTTC.

The V gene is TRBV7-2, the J gene TRBJ2-5; D is unclear. Between the trimmed V and J ends, which lost 3 bases and 2 bases, there was a span of 1 base. This CDR3 is 11 amino acids long. Germline V gene data show CDR1 as SGHTA and CDR2 as FQGNSA. Here the CDR3 DNA reads TGTGCCAGCAGCTTGCAAGAGACCCAGTACTTC. Its translation is CASSLQETQYF.

The V gene is TRBV19, the J gene TRBJ1-2; tentative D call: TRBD1 (6 bases). Germline V CDR1 and CDR2: LNHDA, SQIVND (reference sequence). The CDR3 has 15 residues. V dropped 7 bases and J dropped 7 bases, with 22 bases sitting between them. The CDR3 sequence is CASITQSGGQAGYTF. The DNA for the CDR3 is TGTGCCAGTATAACTCAAAGCGGGGGGCAGGCTGGCTACACCTTC.

The chain employs TRBV30 and TRBJ2-1; D unresolved. This CDR3 has 10 residues. Trimming removed 1 base at V and 9 bases at J, with 4 bases between. Germline lookup yields CDR1 GTSNPN and CDR2 SVGIG (reference sequence). As DNA, the CDR3 is TGTGCCTGGAGTGAGCCTGAGCAGTTCTTC. Residues: CAWSEPEQFF.

The chain is built from TRBV2 and TRBJ2-7, with TRBD2 as a possible D gene (6 bases). The CDR3 is 13 amino acids. V was shortened by 11 bases and J by 0 bases, with 14 bases between the two germline ends. Germline-derived CDR1 and CDR2 are SNHLY and FYNNEI. The DNA for the CDR3 is TGTGCCGTTACCGGGACTGACTCCTACGAGCAGTACTTC. Translating it yields CAVTGTDSYEQYF.

This clone was recorded many times. The rearrangement uses TRBV18 and TRBJ1-1; D is unclear. V was pared by 3 bases and J by 0 bases, with 11 bases between. Germline loops: CDR1 KGHSH, CDR2 LQKENI. The CDR3 consists of 15 residues. CDR3 protein: CASSPKSWMNTEAFF. The CDR3 region has the DNA TGTGCCAGCTCACCGAAGTCCTGGATGAACACTGAAGCTTTCTTT. Looking up the rest from reference TRBV18 and TRBJ1-1 gives the full variable domain: NAGVMQNPRHLVRRRGQEARLRCSPMKGHSHVYWYRQLPEEGLKFMVYLQKENIIDESGMPKERFSAEFPKEGPSILRIQQVVRGDSAAYFCASSPKSWMNTEAFFGQGTRLTVV.